A selection of T cell receptor beta chains follows, all from one sample in a study of blood T cell repertoires in COVID-19. Method: immunoSEQ multiplex PCR; TCRdb's copy keeps in-frame clones and lacks some. The sample records more than 95,000 clones, approximately 87% being singletons. Sequences were obtained from peripheral blood. Every receptor here comes from a man between 65 and 85 years old who had recovered from COVID-19. CDR3s include the opening cysteine and the closing phenylalanine or tryptophan. Each record gives: clone size, J gene, V gene, D gene, CDR3 protein, CDR3 DNA. The D gene is left open where the match is weak. Clone size is stated in some rows and not others, as once, few, many or a class when expanded.

few	TRBJ1-5	TRBV27	TRBD1	CASSSYRVLPGQGMVPQHF	TGTGCCAGCAGTTCCTACCGGGTCCTACCGGGACAGGGAATGGTTCCCCAGCATTTT
NA	TRBJ1-5	TRBV2	NA	CASRSSGQPQHF	TGTGCCAGCAGATCCTCGGGTCAGCCCCAGCATTTT
few	TRBJ2-1	TRBV4-2	TRBD2	CASSLAGGSYNEQFF	TGTGCCAGCAGCCTTGCGGGAGGATCCTACAATGAGCAGTTCTTC
NA	TRBJ2-1	TRBV7-8	TRBD2	CASWTSGYNEQFF	TGTGCCAGCTGGACTAGCGGTTACAATGAGCAGTTCTTC
NA	TRBJ1-4	TRBV19	TRBD1	CATIETGAGEKLFF	TGTGCCACCATTGAGACAGGGGCTGGTGAAAAACTGTTTTTT
NA	TRBJ2-4	TRBV15	TRBD1	CATSLDRGIQYF	TGTGCCACCAGTCTGGACAGGGGCATTCAGTACTTC
NA	TRBJ2-7	TRBV7-2	TRBD2	CASSLSGRREQYF	TGTGCCAGCAGCTTATCCGGGAGGAGGGAGCAGTACTTC
NA	TRBJ1-1	TRBV6-5	NA	CASSNRASEAFF	TGTGCCAGCAGTAACAGGGCATCTGAAGCTTTCTTT
NA	TRBJ2-2	TRBV7-2	TRBD1	CASSVTPTGAGELFF	TGTGCCAGCAGCGTCACTCCGACAGGGGCCGGGGAGCTGTTTTTT
NA	TRBJ2-2	TRBV7-6	NA	CASSSASGLNGELFF	TGTGCCAGCAGCTCCGCGAGCGGCCTCAACGGGGAGCTGTTTTTT
NA	TRBJ2-5	TRBV6-6	NA	CASSYTAGETQYF	TGTGCCAGCAGTTACACGGCCGGGGAGACCCAGTACTTC
few	TRBJ2-7	TRBV6-5	NA	CASSRRAEASYEQYF	TGTGCCAGCAGCAGAAGAGCGGAGGCCTCCTACGAGCAGTACTTC
NA	TRBJ2-1	TRBV19	NA	CASRSGAYNEQFF	TGTGCCAGTAGGTCGGGAGCTTACAATGAGCAGTTCTTC
NA	TRBJ2-5	TRBV30	TRBD2	CAWTSGVPMYQETQYF	TGTGCCTGGACTAGCGGGGTTCCCATGTACCAAGAGACCCAGTACTTC
few	TRBJ1-4	TRBV6-5	TRBD1	CASSGTATPGEKLFF	TGTGCCAGCTCAGGGACAGCCACACCGGGGGAAAAACTGTTTTTT
once	TRBJ2-1	TRBV14	NA	CASSQRGYEQFF	TGTGCCAGCAGCCAAAGGGGGTATGAGCAGTTCTTC
NA	TRBJ2-4	TRBV7-9	TRBD1	CASSLGQGSMAKNIQYF	TGTGCCAGCAGCTTGGGACAGGGTTCAATGGCCAAAAACATTCAGTACTTC
NA	TRBJ2-3	TRBV2	NA	CASTGVDTDTQYF	TGTGCCAGCACGGGAGTTGACACAGATACGCAGTATTTT
NA	TRBJ2-7	TRBV5-1	NA	CASSQSGRSEQYF	TGCGCCAGCAGCCAATCAGGGCGAAGCGAGCAGTACTTC
NA	TRBJ1-2	TRBV4-2	NA	CASSPRQPNYGYTF	TGTGCCAGCAGCCCTAGACAGCCTAACTATGGCTACACCTTC
few	TRBJ1-2	TRBV5-1	NA	CASSLGQLGGYTF	TGCGCCAGCAGCTTGGGACAGCTCGGTGGCTACACCTTC
NA	TRBJ2-7	TRBV5-5	NA	CASSLSPTANYEQYF	TGTGCCAGCAGCTTAAGCCCGACAGCCAACTACGAGCAGTACTTC
few	TRBJ2-1	TRBV4-3	TRBD2	CASSRALLAGGPNEQFF	TGCGCCAGCAGCCGAGCCCTACTAGCGGGAGGGCCGAATGAGCAGTTCTTC
NA	TRBJ2-7	TRBV19	NA	CASRRAQDEQYF	TGTGCCAGTAGGAGGGCCCAGGACGAGCAGTACTTC
NA	TRBJ2-4	TRBV7-9	TRBD1	CASSYPSQGDIQYF	TGTGCCAGCAGCTACCCCTCCCAGGGGGACATTCAGTACTTC
NA	TRBJ1-5	TRBV6-5	NA	CASSREGGPNQPQHF	TGTGCCAGCAGTCGAGAGGGCGGACCCAATCAGCCCCAGCATTTT
NA	TRBJ1-6	TRBV9	NA	CASTKEQSNSPLHF	TGTGCCAGCACCAAGGAACAGTCTAATTCACCCCTCCACTTT
NA	TRBJ2-7	TRBV18	TRBD1	CASSPTDRAEQYF	TGTGCCAGCTCACCGACTGACAGGGCCGAGCAGTACTTC
NA	TRBJ1-6	TRBV7-2	TRBD1	CASSARQGHSPLHF	TGTGCCAGCAGCGCCCGACAGGGGCATTCACCCCTCCACTTT